This T cell receptor (beta chain) was documented in a study of T cells in Graves' hyperthyroidism and ophthalmopathy. Template material for amplifying TCR beta CDR3 regions consisted of RNA transcripts. HTBI primers were employed in a first-round RT-PCR of the TCR CDR3. TCRdb redid the calling of the multiplex PCR reads with MiXCR, one entry per CDR3 protein. The sample contains 600,000 or so distinct CDR3 sequences, 15% to 20% of which appear only once. This CDR3 is 15 amino acids long. The junction had 8 bases not matched to a gene; V was cut back by 4 bases and J by 4 bases. Germline V gene lookup returns CDR1 KGHSH and CDR2 LQKENI. Newly diagnosed hyperthyroidism, duration under 2 months, in patients aged 18 to 65. The sample holds many counts of this clonotype.

The origin of this receptor is a woman aged 25-40 years with Graves' hyperthyroidism. The sequencing input was blood. V usage is TRBV18 and J usage is TRBJ1-1; 8 bases align to TRBD1. Here the CDR3 reads CASSQQTGAGTEAFF. The CDR3 DNA reads TGTGCCAGCTCACAACAGACAGGGGCGGGCACTGAAGCTTTCTTT.